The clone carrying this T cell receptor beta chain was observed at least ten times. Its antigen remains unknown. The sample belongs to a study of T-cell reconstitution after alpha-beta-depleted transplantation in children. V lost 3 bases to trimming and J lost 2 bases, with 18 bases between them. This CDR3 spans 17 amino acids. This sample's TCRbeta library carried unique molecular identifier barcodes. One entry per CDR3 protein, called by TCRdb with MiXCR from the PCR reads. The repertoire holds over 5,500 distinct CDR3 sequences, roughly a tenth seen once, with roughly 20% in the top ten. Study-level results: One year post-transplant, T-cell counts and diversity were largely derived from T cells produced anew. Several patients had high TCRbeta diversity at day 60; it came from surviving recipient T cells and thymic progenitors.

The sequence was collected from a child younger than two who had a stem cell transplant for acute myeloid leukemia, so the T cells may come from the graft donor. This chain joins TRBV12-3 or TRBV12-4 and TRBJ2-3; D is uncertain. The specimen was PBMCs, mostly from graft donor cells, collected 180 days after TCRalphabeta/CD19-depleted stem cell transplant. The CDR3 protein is CASSLSSGPRNTDTQYF. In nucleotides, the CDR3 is TGTGCCAGCAGTTTGTCGAGTGGGCCTAGAAACACAGATACGCAGTATTTT.